These T cell receptor beta chains were read from a single sample in a study of cytomegalovirus exposure and HLA in healthy donors. Generated by immunoSEQ multiplex PCR, the TCRdb table keeps only in-frame clones and is missing some. The data show tens of thousands of clones, approximately 95% seen once. Input material: PBMCs. The receptors stem from a man aged 18 to 29 in good health and CMV-seropositive. CDR3s include the opening cysteine and the closing phenylalanine or tryptophan. Fields, in order: J gene, clone size, CDR3 length, V gene, D gene, CDR3 protein, CDR3 DNA. A D gene is named only where the DNA matches it firmly. Some rows have no size entry. The others give once, few or many, or a class for an expanded clone.

J: TRBJ2-5
size: -
length: 12
V: TRBV29-1
D: -
CDR3: CSVEEGAETQYF
DNA: TGCAGCGTTGAAGAGGGGGCGGAGACCCAGTACTTC

J: TRBJ1-1
size: -
length: 14
V: TRBV6-6
D: -
CDR3: CASSYSRSDTEAFF
DNA: TGTGCCAGCAGTTACTCGAGATCGGACACTGAAGCTTTCTTT

J: TRBJ2-1
size: -
length: 15
V: TRBV7-6
D: TRBD2
CDR3: CASRPIAGGHNEQFF
DNA: TGTGCCAGCAGACCAATCGCGGGAGGCCACAATGAGCAGTTCTTC

J: TRBJ2-1
size: -
length: 14
V: TRBV15
D: -
CDR3: CATSRESNYNEQFF
DNA: TGTGCCACCAGCAGAGAGTCTAACTACAATGAGCAGTTCTTC

J: TRBJ2-7
size: -
length: 17
V: TRBV28
D: TRBD2
CDR3: CASSLWSVSSGSYEQYF
DNA: TGTGCCAGCAGTTTATGGTCCGTGAGTAGCGGGAGCTACGAGCAGTACTTC

J: TRBJ1-2
size: -
length: 12
V: TRBV7-9
D: -
CDR3: CASRLGGSGYTF
DNA: TGTGCCAGCAGACTCGGAGGGTCTGGCTACACCTTC

J: TRBJ2-1
size: -
length: 16
V: TRBV5-1
D: TRBD1
CDR3: CASSLKNRDSYNEQFF
DNA: TGCGCCAGCAGCTTAAAAAATCGGGACAGCTACAATGAGCAGTTCTTC

J: TRBJ2-2
size: -
length: 17
V: TRBV19
D: TRBD1
CDR3: CASSTGRQGVNTGELFF
DNA: TGTGCCAGTAGTACAGGTAGACAGGGGGTGAACACCGGGGAGCTGTTTTTT

J: TRBJ2-1
size: -
length: 18
V: TRBV29-1
D: TRBD2
CDR3: CSVVGGTSGKLSYNEQFF
DNA: TGCAGCGTCGTGGGGGGGACTAGCGGAAAACTATCCTACAATGAGCAGTTCTTC

J: TRBJ2-1
size: -
length: 14
V: TRBV6-1
D: TRBD1
CDR3: CASSPGQGWNEQFF
DNA: TGTGCCAGCAGCCCCGGACAGGGGTGGAATGAGCAGTTCTTC

J: TRBJ2-6
size: -
length: 18
V: TRBV5-1
D: TRBD1
CDR3: CASSLFPTGYSGANVLTF
DNA: TGCGCCAGCAGCTTGTTCCCGACAGGGTACTCTGGGGCCAACGTCCTGACTTTC

J: TRBJ2-1
size: -
length: 10
V: TRBV2
D: -
CDR3: CASGGSEQFF
DNA: TGTGCCAGCGGAGGATCTGAGCAGTTCTTC

J: TRBJ2-1
size: -
length: 13
V: TRBV28
D: -
CDR3: CASSLLGGNEQFF
DNA: TGTGCCAGCAGTTTATTAGGAGGGAATGAGCAGTTCTTC

J: TRBJ2-2
size: few
length: 14
V: TRBV5-1
D: TRBD2
CDR3: CASSFMTSAGELFF
DNA: TGCGCCAGCAGCTTCATGACTAGCGCCGGGGAGCTGTTTTTT

J: TRBJ2-7
size: once
length: 15
V: TRBV7-9
D: -
CDR3: CASSPAGDLGYEQYF
DNA: TGTGCCAGCAGCCCTGCCGGGGATCTAGGCTACGAGCAGTACTTC

J: TRBJ2-1
size: -
length: 15
V: TRBV7-6
D: TRBD2
CDR3: CASSPGLAGANEQFF
DNA: TGTGCCAGCAGCCCTGGACTAGCGGGAGCCAATGAGCAGTTCTTC

J: TRBJ2-3
size: -
length: 16
V: TRBV7-2
D: TRBD2
CDR3: CASSGRLAGRTDTQYF
DNA: TGTGCCAGCAGCGGAAGATTAGCGGGACGCACAGATACGCAGTATTTT

J: TRBJ2-3
size: -
length: 17
V: TRBV19
D: TRBD1
CDR3: CASSTGASGGWADTQYF
DNA: TGTGCCAGTAGTACGGGAGCCTCAGGGGGCTGGGCAGATACGCAGTATTTT

J: TRBJ1-1
size: -
length: 13
V: TRBV6-5
D: -
CDR3: CASSDRMNTEAFF
DNA: TGTGCCAGCAGTGACAGGATGAACACTGAAGCTTTCTTT

J: TRBJ2-5
size: few
length: 13
V: TRBV6-1
D: TRBD1
CDR3: CASSTGEQETQYF
DNA: TGTGCCAGCAGTACAGGGGAACAAGAGACCCAGTACTTC

J: TRBJ2-7
size: -
length: 16
V: TRBV4-1
D: -
CDR3: CASSQSPSGNTYEQYF
DNA: TGCGCCAGCAGCCAATCTCCGTCGGGGAACACCTACGAGCAGTACTTC

J: TRBJ1-1
size: -
length: 14
V: TRBV27
D: -
CDR3: CASTPGRGSTEAFF
DNA: TGTGCCAGCACCCCTGGGAGGGGAAGCACTGAAGCTTTCTTT

J: TRBJ2-1
size: -
length: 15
V: TRBV4-2
D: TRBD1
CDR3: CASSPGTGIYNEQFF
DNA: TGTGCCAGCAGCCCTGGGACAGGGATATACAATGAGCAGTTCTTC

J: TRBJ1-3
size: few
length: 18
V: TRBV14
D: -
CDR3: CASSPAVGLLSSGNTIYF
DNA: TGTGCCAGCAGCCCCGCCGTGGGACTTCTGTCTTCTGGAAACACCATATATTTT

J: TRBJ2-3
size: -
length: 16
V: TRBV7-7
D: TRBD2
CDR3: CASSTGLAGSTDTQYF
DNA: TGTGCTAGCAGCACCGGACTAGCGGGCAGCACAGATACGCAGTATTTT

J: TRBJ2-7
size: -
length: 16
V: TRBV11-2
D: TRBD2
CDR3: CASSSAGGLNSYEQYF
DNA: TGTGCCAGCAGCTCGGCGGGGGGCCTCAACTCCTACGAGCAGTACTTC

J: TRBJ2-7
size: -
length: 14
V: TRBV7-9
D: TRBD1
CDR3: CASSLQTGLDEQYF
DNA: TGTGCCAGCAGCTTACAGACAGGGCTCGACGAGCAGTACTTC

J: TRBJ2-3
size: -
length: 14
V: TRBV10-3
D: -
CDR3: CASRGGRGTDTQYF
DNA: TGTGCCAGTAGAGGAGGGAGAGGTACAGATACGCAGTATTTT